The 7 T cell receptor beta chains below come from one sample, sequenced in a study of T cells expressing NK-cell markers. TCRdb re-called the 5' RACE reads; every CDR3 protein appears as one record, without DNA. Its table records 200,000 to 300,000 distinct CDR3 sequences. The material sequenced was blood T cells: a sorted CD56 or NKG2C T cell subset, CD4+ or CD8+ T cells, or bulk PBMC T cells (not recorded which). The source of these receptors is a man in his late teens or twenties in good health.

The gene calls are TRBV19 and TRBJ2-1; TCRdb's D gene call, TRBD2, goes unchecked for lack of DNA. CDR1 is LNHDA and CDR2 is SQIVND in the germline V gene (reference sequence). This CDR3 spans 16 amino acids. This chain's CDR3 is CASSGRTSVSYNEQFF.

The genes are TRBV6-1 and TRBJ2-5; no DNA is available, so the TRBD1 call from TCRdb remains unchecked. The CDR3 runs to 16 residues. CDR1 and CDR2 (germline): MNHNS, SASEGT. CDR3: CASRDGQGILAETQYF.

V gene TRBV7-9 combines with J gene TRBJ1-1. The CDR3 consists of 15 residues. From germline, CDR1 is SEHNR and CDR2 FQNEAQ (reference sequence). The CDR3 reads CASSLGVTPRTEAFF.

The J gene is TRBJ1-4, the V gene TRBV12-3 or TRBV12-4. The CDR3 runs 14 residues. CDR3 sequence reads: CASSLGGSNEKLFF.

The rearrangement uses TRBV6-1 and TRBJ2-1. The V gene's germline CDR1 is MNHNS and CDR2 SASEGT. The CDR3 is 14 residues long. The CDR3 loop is CASRWADSYNEQFF.

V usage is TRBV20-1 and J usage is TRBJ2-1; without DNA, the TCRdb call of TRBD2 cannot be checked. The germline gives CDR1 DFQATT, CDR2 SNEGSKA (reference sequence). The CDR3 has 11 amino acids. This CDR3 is CSASGLHEQFF.

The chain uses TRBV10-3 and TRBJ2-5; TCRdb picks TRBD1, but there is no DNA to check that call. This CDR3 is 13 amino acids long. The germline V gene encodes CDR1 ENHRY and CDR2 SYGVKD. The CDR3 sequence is CAARQGLQETQYF.